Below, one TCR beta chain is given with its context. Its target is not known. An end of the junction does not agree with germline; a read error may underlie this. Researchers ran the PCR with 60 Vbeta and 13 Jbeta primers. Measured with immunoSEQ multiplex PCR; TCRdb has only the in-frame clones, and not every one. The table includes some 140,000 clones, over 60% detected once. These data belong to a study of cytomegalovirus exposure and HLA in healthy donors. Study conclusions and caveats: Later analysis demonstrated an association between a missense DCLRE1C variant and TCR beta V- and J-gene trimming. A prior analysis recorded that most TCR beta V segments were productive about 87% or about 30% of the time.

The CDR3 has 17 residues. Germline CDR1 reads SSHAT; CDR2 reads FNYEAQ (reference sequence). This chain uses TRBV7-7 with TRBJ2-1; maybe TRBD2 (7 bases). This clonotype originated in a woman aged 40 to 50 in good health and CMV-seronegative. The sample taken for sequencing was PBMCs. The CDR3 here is CASSPWGAGASYNEQFF. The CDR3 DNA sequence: TGTGCTAGCAGCCCCTGGGGGGCGGGAGCTTCCTACAATGAGCAGTTCTTC. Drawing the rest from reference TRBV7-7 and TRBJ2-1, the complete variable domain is GAGVSQSPRYKVTKRGQDVTLRCDPISSHATLYWYQQALGQGPEFLTYFNYEAQPDKSGLPSDRFSAERPEGSISTLTIQRTEQRDSAMYRCASSPWGAGASYNEQFFGPGTRLTVL.